The clone carrying this T cell receptor beta chain came up a few times. Its matching antigen is unknown. This CDR3 region has 13 residues. The V gene lost 4 bases and the J gene lost 10 bases, with 13 bases spanning the gap. Molecular barcoded adaptors covering alpha/delta and beta/gamma chains were used on 400 to 450 ng RNA. MiXCR, run by TCRdb on the reads, gives a single entry per CDR3 protein. Of about 130,000 distinct CDR3 sequences listed, 10% to 15% were seen once; the top ten hold approximately 11%. The data originate from a study of read filtering for tumor transcriptome and immune sequencing. The overall study: The cohort had about 16 men and around 15 women aged about 45 to 80, mean roughly 65 years.

Bone marrow was sampled from every patient at the time of active disease. Study-wide results and caveats: The CD138-negative fraction was mixed bone marrow immune cells, not pure T cells.

Source material: a population of CD138-negative cells sorted from bone marrow. The receptor comes from a donor at least 40 years old with multiple myeloma. This rearrangement joins TRBV12-3 or TRBV12-4 to TRBJ1-4; D gene uncertain. The CDR3 DNA follows: TGTGCCAGCAGTTCTCAAAACTGGAGAAAACTGTTTTTT. It encodes CASSSQNWRKLFF.